Listed below are T cell receptor beta chains from one sample, sequenced in a study of blood T cell repertoires in COVID-19. Here immunoSEQ multiplex PCR was the method, and the copy in TCRdb shows in-frame clones only, minus some. The sample holds 200,000 to 250,000 clones, 85% to 90% seen once. The sequencing sample was made of peripheral blood. The receptors here all came from a man aged 30 to 39 with COVID-19, enrolled during active disease. CDR3s include the opening cysteine and the closing phenylalanine or tryptophan. D genes are given only for firm matches. For some rows the clone size is stated as once, few or many, or as a class when expanded; others skip it.

>TRBV10-2|NA|NA|TRBJ1-1
TGCGCCAGCAGTGATCCCAGGGGCGCGGTCACTGAAGCTTTCTTT
CASSDPRGAVTEAFF
>TRBV14|NA|NA|TRBJ2-7
TGTGCCAGCAGCCAAGAATCAGGCTACCCCTACGAGCAGTACTTC
CASSQESGYPYEQYF
>TRBV9|once|TRBD2|TRBJ2-5
TGTGCCAGCAGCGCAGCCCGGGGGGTTGGGGAGACCCAGTACTTC
CASSAARGVGETQYF
>TRBV20-1|NA|TRBD1|TRBJ1-5
TGCAGTGCTTGTGAGGGGACAGGGGGCAATCAGCCCCAGCATTTT
CSACEGTGGNQPQHF
>TRBV7-3|few|NA|TRBJ1-1
TGTGCCAGCAGCTTCAATCCAGGGCGGTTCTCTGAAGCTTTCTTT
CASSFNPGRFSEAFF
>TRBV5-1|NA|TRBD2|TRBJ2-7
TGCGCCAGCAGCTTCATAGCGGGAGGCTCTTACGAGCAGTACTTC
CASSFIAGGSYEQYF
>TRBV27|NA|NA|TRBJ2-7
TGTGCCAGCAGCCCCTGGCAGGGAAACGAGCAGTACTTC
CASSPWQGNEQYF
>TRBV4-2|NA|TRBD2|TRBJ2-1
TGTGCCAGCAGCCAAGGGACTAGCGGGAGAGGTAGTTGGGATGAGCAGTTCTTC
CASSQGTSGRGSWDEQFF
>TRBV10-3|NA|TRBD2|TRBJ2-1
TGTGCCATCAGTGAGTCCGGGACTAGTTATAGGGAGCAGTTCTTC
CAISESGTSYREQFF
>TRBV9|NA|TRBD1|TRBJ1-3
TGTGCCAGCAGCGTAGGAGACAGGGTGTGGAACACCATATATTTT
CASSVGDRVWNTIYF
>TRBV6-5|NA|NA|TRBJ1-2
TGTGCCAGCAGCTTAAGTCGGGTGAGCTATGGCTACACCTTC
CASSLSRVSYGYTF
>TRBV10-3|NA|TRBD1|TRBJ2-7
TGTGCCTCCCAGAAGGGACAGGGGGGTTACGAGCAGTACTTC
CASQKGQGGYEQYF
>TRBV15|NA|NA|TRBJ2-2
TGTGCCACCAGTTCGACCTCGGGGTTGTCCGGGGAGCTGTTTTTT
CATSSTSGLSGELFF
>TRBV7-3|NA|NA|TRBJ2-1
TGTGCCAGCAGCTTAAGACTAGTTAGCGATGAGCAGTTCTTC
CASSLRLVSDEQFF
>TRBV4-3|NA|NA|TRBJ2-5
TGCGCCAGCAGCCAAGATCGGGATCTGACTCAAGAGACCCAGTACTTC
CASSQDRDLTQETQYF
>TRBV6-5|NA|TRBD1|TRBJ1-2
TGTGCCAGCAGTTACGCCGGGACAGGGGGCTTCTATGGCTACACCTTC
CASSYAGTGGFYGYTF
>TRBV5-4|NA|NA|TRBJ2-1
TGTGCCAGCAGCATTGACAGATACAATGAGCAGTTCTTC
CASSIDRYNEQFF
>TRBV7-2|NA|NA|TRBJ2-3
TGTGCCAGCAGCTTCGATGACTACCGCCTTATAAATACGCAGTATTTT
CASSFDDYRLINTQYF
>TRBV18|NA|TRBD2|TRBJ2-3
TGTGCCAGCTCACTTCTTAGCGGGACCCGGACAGATACGCAGTATTTT
CASSLLSGTRTDTQYF
>TRBV30|NA|TRBD2|TRBJ2-3
TGTGCCTGGAGCGCTAGCGGGGGCACAGATACGCAGTATTTT
CAWSASGGTDTQYF
>TRBV19|NA|TRBD2|TRBJ2-3
TGTGCCAGTAGCCCTATAGCGGGGGGGCCAGATACGCAGTATTTT
CASSPIAGGPDTQYF
>TRBV10-3|NA|TRBD1|TRBJ1-5
TGTGCCATCAGTGAGACAACAAACAGGGGGTCTCAGCCCCAGCATTTT
CAISETTNRGSQPQHF
>TRBV29-1|NA|NA|TRBJ1-2
TGCAGCGTTGAAGTAATAGTAGCTGGTGGCTACACCTTC
CSVEVIVAGGYTF
>TRBV7-8|NA|TRBD1|TRBJ1-2
TGTGCCAGCAGCTCCTATACACAGGGGGCGGATGGCTACACCTTC
CASSSYTQGADGYTF
>TRBV21-1|NA|NA|TRBJ2-7
TGTGCCAGCAGCAAAGTCGGGGTCGTCTCGGGTTCCTACGAGCAGTACTTC
CASSKVGVVSGSYEQYF
>TRBV24-1|NA|TRBD2|TRBJ2-1
TGTGCCACCAGTGATGGGGGACTAGTACGGGGCAATGAGCAGTTCTTC
CATSDGGLVRGNEQFF
>TRBV5-6|few|TRBD1|TRBJ1-3
TGTGCCAGCAGCTGGGGACAGAGCTCTGGAAACACCATATATTTT
CASSWGQSSGNTIYF
>TRBV5-3|NA|NA|TRBJ1-4
TGTGCCAGAAGCTTTTGGACAGACCGCCCTACCACTAATGAAAAACTGTTTTTT
CARSFWTDRPTTNEKLFF